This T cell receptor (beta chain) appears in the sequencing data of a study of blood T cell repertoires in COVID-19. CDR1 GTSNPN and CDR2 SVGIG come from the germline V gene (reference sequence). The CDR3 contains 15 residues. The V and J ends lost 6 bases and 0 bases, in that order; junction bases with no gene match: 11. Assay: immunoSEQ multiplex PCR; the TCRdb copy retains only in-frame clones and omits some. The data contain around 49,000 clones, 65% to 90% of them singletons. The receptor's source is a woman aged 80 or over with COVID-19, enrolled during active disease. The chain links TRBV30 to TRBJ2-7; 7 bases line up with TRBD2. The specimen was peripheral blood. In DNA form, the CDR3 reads TGTGCCTGCCCAGCTGGGGGGGGGAACTCCTACGAGCAGTACTTC. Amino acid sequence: CACPAGGGNSYEQYF.